A single T cell receptor (beta chain) is shown here with its context. Its antigen remains unknown. This entry comes from a study of cytomegalovirus exposure and HLA in healthy donors. Study results and caveats: In a later analysis, V- and J-gene trimming of beta chains associated with a DCLRE1C missense variant, replicated independently. Later on, an analysis tied under 20,000 TCR beta sequences to HLA alleles at 0.05 false discovery rate.

Trimming removed 5 bases at V and 9 bases at J, with 14 bases between. Germline CDR1 and CDR2: SQVTM and ANQGSEA. There are 12 residues in the CDR3. In the PCR, 60 Vbeta and 13 Jbeta primers were used. The table came from immunoSEQ multiplex PCR; TCRdb's copy has only in-frame clones and leaves some out. This sample has about 160,000 clones, with roughly 85% found just once. The receptor was derived from a man aged 18 to 35 in good health and CMV-seropositive. The sample comprised PBMCs. This rearrangement joins TRBV29-1 to TRBJ2-4; no firm D call. The CDR3 here is CSVTLPSGIQYF. The CDR3 DNA reads TGCAGCGTTACCCTACCCTCGGGCATTCAGTACTTC.